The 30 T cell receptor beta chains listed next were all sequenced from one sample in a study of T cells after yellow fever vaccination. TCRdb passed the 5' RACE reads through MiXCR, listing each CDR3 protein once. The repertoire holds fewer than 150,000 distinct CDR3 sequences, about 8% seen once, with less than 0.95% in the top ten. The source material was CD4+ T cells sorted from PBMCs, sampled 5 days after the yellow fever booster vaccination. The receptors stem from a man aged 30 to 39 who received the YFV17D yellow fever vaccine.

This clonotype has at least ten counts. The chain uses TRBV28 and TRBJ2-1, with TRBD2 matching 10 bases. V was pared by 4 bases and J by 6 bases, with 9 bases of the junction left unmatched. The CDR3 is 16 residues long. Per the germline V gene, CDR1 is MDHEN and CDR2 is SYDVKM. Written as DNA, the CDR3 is TGTGCCAGCAGTTCCCCCCAGCGGGAGGGAGGCAATGAGCAGTTCTTC. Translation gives CASSSPQREGGNEQFF.

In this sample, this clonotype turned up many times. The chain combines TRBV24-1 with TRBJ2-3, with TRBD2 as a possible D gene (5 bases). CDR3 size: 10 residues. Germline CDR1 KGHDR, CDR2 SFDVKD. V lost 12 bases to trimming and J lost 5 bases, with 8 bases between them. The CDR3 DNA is TGTGCCCCACGGGGAGATACGCAGTATTTT. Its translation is CAPRGDTQYF.

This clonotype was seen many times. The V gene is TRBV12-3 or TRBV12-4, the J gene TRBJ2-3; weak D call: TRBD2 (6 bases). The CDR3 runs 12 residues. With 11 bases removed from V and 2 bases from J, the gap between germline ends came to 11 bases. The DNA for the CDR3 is TGTGCCTCGGGACTCTCCACAGATACGCAGTATTTT. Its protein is CASGLSTDTQYF.

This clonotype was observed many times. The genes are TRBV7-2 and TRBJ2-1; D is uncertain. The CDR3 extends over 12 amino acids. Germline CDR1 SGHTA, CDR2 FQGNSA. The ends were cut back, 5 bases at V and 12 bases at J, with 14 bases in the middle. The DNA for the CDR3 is TGTGCCAGCAGCCACCCCCCTAGTGGGCAGTTCTTC. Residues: CASSHPPSGQFF. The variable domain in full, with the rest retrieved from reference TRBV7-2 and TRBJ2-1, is GAGVSQSPSNKVTEKGKDVELRCDPISGHTALYWYRQSLGQGLEFLIYFQGNSAPDKSGLPSDRFSAERTGGSVSTLTIQRTQQEDSAVYLCASSHPPSGQFFGPGTRLTVL.

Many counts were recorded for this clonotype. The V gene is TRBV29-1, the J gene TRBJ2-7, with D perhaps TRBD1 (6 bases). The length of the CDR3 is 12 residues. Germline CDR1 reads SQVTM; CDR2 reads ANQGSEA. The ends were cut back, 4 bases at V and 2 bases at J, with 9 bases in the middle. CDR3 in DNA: TGCAGCGTTGTGACAGGTCCCTACGAGCAGTACTTC. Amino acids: CSVVTGPYEQYF.

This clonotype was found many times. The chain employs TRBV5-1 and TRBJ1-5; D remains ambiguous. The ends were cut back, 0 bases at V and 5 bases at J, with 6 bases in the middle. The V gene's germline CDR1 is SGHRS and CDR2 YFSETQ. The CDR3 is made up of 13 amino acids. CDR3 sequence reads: CASSLASDQPQHF. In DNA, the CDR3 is TGCGCCAGCAGCTTGGCTTCTGATCAGCCCCAGCATTTT.

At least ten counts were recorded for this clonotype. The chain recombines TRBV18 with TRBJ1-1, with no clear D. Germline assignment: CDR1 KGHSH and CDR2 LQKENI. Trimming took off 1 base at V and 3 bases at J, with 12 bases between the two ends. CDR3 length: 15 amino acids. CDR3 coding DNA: TGTGCCAGCTCACCACTCTTATCGGACTACACTGAAGCTTTCTTT. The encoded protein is CASSPLLSDYTEAFF.

CDR3 in DNA: TGCGCCAGCAGCGTGGACAGGGGTCGCACTGCCTCTGGGGCCAACGTCCTGACTTTC. Its translation is CASSVDRGRTASGANVLTF. The chain couples TRBV5-1 to TRBJ2-6, with 9 bases matching TRBD1. The ends lost 4 bases at V and 0 bases at J; junction bases unmatched: 11. This CDR3 region has 19 residues. Germline V gene data show CDR1 as SGHRS and CDR2 as YFSETQ.

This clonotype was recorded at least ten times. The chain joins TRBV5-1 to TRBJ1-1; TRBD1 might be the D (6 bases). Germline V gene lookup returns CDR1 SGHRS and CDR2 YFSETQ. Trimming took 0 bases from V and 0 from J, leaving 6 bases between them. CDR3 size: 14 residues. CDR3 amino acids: CASSLDRVNTEAFF. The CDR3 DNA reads TGCGCCAGCAGCTTGGACAGGGTGAACACTGAAGCTTTCTTT.

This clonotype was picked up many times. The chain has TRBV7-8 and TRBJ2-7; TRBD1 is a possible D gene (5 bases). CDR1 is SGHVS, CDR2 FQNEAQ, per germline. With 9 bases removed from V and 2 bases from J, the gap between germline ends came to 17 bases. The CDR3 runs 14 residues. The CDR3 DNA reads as TGTGCCAGTAAACACCTTCAGGGAACCTACGAGCAGTACTTC. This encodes CASKHLQGTYEQYF.

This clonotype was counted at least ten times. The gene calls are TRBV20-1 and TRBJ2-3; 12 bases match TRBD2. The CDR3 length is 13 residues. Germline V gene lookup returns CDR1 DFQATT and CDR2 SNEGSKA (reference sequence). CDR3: CRALAGGRDTQYF. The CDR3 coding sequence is TGCAGGGCACTAGCGGGAGGCAGGGATACGCAGTATTTT.

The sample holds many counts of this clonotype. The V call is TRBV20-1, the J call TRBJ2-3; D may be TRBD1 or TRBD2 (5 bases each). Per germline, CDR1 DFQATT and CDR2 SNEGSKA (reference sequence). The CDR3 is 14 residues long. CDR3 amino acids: CSAPTGDHTDTQYF. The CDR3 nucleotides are TGCAGCGCACCAACCGGGGACCACACAGATACGCAGTATTTT.

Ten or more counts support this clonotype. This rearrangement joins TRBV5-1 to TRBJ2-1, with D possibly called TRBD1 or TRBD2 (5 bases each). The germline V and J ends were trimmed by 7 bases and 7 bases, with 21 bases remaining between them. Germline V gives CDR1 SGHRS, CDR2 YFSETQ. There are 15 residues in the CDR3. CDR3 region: CASLLGAGTANEQFF. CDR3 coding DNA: TGCGCCAGCTTACTTGGGGCAGGGACCGCTAATGAGCAGTTCTTC.

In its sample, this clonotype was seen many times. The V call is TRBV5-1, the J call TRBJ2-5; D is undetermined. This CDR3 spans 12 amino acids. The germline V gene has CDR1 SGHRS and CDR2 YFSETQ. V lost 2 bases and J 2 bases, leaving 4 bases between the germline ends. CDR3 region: CASSFPQETQYF. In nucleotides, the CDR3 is TGCGCCAGCAGCTTCCCGCAAGAGACCCAGTACTTC. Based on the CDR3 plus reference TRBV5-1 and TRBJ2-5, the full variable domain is KAGVTQTPRYLIKTRGQQVTLSCSPISGHRSVSWYQQTPGQGLQFLFEYFSETQRNKGNFPGRFSGRQFSNSRSEMNVSTLELGDSALYLCASSFPQETQYFGPGTRLLVL.

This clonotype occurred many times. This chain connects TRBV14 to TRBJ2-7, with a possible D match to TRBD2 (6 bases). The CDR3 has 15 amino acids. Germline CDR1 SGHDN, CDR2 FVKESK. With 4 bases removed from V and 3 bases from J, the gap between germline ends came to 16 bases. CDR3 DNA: TGTGCCAGCAGCCGGTCGGGTCAGGGAGGCTACGAGCAGTACTTC. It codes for CASSRSGQGGYEQYF.

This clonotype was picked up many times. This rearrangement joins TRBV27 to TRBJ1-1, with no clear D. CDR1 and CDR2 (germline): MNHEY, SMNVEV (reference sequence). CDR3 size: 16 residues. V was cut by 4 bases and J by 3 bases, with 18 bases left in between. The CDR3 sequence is CASSSPFTGLHTEAFF. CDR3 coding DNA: TGTGCCAGCAGTTCCCCCTTTACGGGGTTGCACACTGAAGCTTTCTTT.

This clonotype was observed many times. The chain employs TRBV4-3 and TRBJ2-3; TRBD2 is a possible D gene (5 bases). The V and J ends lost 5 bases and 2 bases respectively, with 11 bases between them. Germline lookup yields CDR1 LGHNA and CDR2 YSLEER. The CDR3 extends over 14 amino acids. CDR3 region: CASSSSGLTDTQYF. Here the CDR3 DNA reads TGCGCCAGCAGCTCCAGCGGCCTCACAGATACGCAGTATTTT.

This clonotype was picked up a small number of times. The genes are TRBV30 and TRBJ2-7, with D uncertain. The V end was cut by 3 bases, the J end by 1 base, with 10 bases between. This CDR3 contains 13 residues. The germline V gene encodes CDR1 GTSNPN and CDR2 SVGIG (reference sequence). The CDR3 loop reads CAWSLGFSYEQYF. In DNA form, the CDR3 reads TGTGCCTGGAGCCTAGGGTTTTCCTACGAGCAGTACTTC.

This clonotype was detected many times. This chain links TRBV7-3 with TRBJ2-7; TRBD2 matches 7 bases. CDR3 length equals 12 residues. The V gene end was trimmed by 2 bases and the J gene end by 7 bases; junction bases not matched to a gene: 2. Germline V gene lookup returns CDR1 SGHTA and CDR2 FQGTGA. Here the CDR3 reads CASSLWEGEQYF. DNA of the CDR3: TGTGCCAGCAGCTTATGGGAGGGGGAGCAGTACTTC.

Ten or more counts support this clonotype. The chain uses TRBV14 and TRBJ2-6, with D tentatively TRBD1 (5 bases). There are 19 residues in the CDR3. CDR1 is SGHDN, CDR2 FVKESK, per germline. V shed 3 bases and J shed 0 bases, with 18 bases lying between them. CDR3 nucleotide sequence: TGTGCCAGCAGCCAGCGAACTGGGGCCCTCCTCTCTGGGGCCAACGTCCTGACTTTC. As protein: CASSQRTGALLSGANVLTF.

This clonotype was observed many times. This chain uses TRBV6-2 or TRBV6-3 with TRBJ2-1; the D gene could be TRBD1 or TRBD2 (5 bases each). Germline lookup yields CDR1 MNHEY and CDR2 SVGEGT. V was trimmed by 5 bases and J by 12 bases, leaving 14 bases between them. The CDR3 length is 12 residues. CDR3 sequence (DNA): TGTGCCAGCAGTCCCGGGACCCAGAGGCAGTTCTTC. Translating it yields CASSPGTQRQFF.

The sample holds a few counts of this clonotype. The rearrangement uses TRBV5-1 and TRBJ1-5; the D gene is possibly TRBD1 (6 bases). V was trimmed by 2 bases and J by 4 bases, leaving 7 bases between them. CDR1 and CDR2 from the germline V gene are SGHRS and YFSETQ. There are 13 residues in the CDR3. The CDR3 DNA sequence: TGCGCCAGCAGCTTTACAGGGAATCAGCCCCAGCATTTT. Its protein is CASSFTGNQPQHF.

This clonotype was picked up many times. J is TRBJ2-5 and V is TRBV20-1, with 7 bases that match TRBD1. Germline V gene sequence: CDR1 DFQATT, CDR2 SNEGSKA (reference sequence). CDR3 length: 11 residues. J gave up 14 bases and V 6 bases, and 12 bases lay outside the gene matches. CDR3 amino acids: CSARGWWDTYF. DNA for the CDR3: TGCAGTGCCAGGGGGTGGTGGGACACTTACTTC.

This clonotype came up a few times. The DNA for the CDR3 is TGTGCCAGCAGCACCCGGGACCTACTGGGCCACGAGCAGTACTTC. The encoded protein is CASSTRDLLGHEQYF. This rearrangement joins TRBV4-2 to TRBJ2-7; D is possibly TRBD1 or TRBD2 (5 bases each). The CDR3 runs 15 residues. The germline V and J ends were trimmed by 5 bases and 5 bases, with 19 bases remaining between them. Germline CDR1 and CDR2: LGHNA and YNFKEQ.

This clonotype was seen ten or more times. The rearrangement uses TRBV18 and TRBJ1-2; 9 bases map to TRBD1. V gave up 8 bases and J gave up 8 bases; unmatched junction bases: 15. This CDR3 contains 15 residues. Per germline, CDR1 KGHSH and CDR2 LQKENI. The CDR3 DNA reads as TGTGCCAGCCGACCGCCGGGACAGGGAGGATACGGCTACACCTTC. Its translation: CASRPPGQGGYGYTF.

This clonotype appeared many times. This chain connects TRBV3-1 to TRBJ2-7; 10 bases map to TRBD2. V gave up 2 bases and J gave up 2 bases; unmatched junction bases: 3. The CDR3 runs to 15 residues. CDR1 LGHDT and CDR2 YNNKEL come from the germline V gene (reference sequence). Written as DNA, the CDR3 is TGTGCCAGCAGCCAAACTAGCGGGAATACCTACGAGCAGTACTTC. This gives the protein CASSQTSGNTYEQYF.

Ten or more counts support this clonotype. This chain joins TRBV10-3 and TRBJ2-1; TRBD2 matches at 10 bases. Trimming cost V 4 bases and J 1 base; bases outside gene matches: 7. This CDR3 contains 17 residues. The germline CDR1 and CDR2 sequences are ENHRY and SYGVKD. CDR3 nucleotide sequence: TGTGCCATCAGTGTTCGCCTAGCGGGAGATTCCTACAATGAGCAGTTCTTC. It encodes CAISVRLAGDSYNEQFF.

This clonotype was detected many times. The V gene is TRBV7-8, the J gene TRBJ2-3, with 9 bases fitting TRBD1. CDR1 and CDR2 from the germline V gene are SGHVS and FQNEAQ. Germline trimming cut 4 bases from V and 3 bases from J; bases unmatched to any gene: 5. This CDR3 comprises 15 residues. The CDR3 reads CASSWSTGGTDTQYF. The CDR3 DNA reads TGTGCCAGCAGCTGGTCGACAGGGGGAACAGATACGCAGTATTTT.

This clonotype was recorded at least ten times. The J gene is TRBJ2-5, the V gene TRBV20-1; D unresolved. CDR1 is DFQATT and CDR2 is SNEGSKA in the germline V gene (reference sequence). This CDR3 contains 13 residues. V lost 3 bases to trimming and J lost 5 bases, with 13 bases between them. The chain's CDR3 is CSASRAPDETQYF. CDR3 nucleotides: TGCAGTGCTAGCCGGGCCCCCGATGAGACCCAGTACTTC.

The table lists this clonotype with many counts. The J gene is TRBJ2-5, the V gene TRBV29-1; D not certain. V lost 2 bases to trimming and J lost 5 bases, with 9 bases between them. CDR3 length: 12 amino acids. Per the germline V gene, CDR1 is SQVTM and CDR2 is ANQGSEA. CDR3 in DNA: TGCAGCGTTGAACCGAGTGTGGAGACCCAGTACTTC. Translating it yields CSVEPSVETQYF.